This T cell receptor beta chain was sequenced during a study of cytomegalovirus exposure and HLA in healthy donors. Researchers ran the PCR with 60 Vbeta and 13 Jbeta primers. Profiling relied on immunoSEQ multiplex PCR, and the TCRdb table lists in-frame clones only, not all of them. The sample lists approximately 210,000 clones, around 87% occurring once. On this clone: Its cognate antigen is unknown.

The CDR3 loop spans 15 amino acids. CDR1 and CDR2 (germline): MDHEN, SYDVKM. With 5 bases clipped from V and 7 bases from J, the junction kept 10 bases outside the gene matches. Study-wide points: Exclusion applied to some V segments, including TRBV6-2 and TRBV6-3, as they were indistinguishable. A link between a missense DCLRE1C variant and TCR beta V- and J-gene trimming emerged from a later analysis. Analysis performed later showed TCR beta chains linked to HLA being more clonally expanded than equally common others.

Source material: PBMCs. The J gene is TRBJ1-4, the V gene TRBV28; TRBD1 matches 7 bases. The receptor was isolated from a woman aged 18-35 years in good health and CMV-seronegative. CDR3: CASSPDSTGPEKLFF. The CDR3 nucleotides read TGTGCCAGCAGTCCTGACTCGACAGGGCCTGAAAAACTGTTTTTT.